The present T cell receptor beta chain was sequenced within a study of cytomegalovirus exposure and HLA in healthy donors. In regard to this clone: The target antigen is unknown.

The CDR3 contains 15 residues. Germline lookup yields CDR1 MNHNS and CDR2 SASEGT. V dropped 3 bases and J dropped 5; count of bases not matched to a gene: 9. Study-level points and caveats: An ancestry cluster, one associated with Asian ancestry, reportedly showed fewer N-insertions than the approximately 670-donor mean in a later analysis. Most observed TCR sequences were rare, whereas some public TCRs were detected in many donors. Because they were indistinguishable, some V segments, including TRBV6-2 and TRBV6-3, were excluded.

The donors (healthy individuals) were bone marrow donors. The PCR was carried out with 60 Vbeta primers and 13 Jbeta primers. Profiled with immunoSEQ multiplex PCR; TCRdb holds only in-frame clones, not every one. The table shows over 130,000 clones, with around 80% occurring only once. Sequencing was carried out using PBMCs. This chain links TRBV6-1 with TRBJ2-5; TRBD2 agrees at 7 bases. This receptor was obtained from a middle-aged man in good health and CMV-seronegative. The CDR3 DNA sequence: TGTGCCAGCAGTGAGCGGGAGAGGAGTGGGGAGACCCAGTACTTC. Protein product: CASSERERSGETQYF.